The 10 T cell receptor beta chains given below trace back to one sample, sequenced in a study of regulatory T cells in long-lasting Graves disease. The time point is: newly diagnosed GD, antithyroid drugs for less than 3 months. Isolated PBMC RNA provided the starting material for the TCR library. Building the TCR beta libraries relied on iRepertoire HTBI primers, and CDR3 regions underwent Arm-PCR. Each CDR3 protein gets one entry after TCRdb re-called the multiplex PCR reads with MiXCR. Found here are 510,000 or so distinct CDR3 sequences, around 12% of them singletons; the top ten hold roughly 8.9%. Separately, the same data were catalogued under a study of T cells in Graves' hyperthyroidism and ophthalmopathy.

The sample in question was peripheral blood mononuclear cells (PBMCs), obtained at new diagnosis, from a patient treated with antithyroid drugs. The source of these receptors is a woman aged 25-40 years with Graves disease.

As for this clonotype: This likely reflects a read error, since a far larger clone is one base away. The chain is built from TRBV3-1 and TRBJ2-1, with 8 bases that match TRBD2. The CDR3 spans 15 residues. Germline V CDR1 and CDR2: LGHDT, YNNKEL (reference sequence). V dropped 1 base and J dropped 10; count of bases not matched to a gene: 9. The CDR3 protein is CASSQGQREFYEQFF. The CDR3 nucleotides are TGTGCCAGCAGCCAAGGACAGCGGGAGTTTTACGAGCAGTTCTTC.

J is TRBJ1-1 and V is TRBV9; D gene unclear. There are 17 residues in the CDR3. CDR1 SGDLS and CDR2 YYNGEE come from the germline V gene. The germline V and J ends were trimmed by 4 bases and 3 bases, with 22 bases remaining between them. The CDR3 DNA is TGTGCCAGCAGCCCAAGGGAACTTAGGGTCTCGGACACTGAAGCTTTCTTT. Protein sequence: CASSPRELRVSDTEAFF.

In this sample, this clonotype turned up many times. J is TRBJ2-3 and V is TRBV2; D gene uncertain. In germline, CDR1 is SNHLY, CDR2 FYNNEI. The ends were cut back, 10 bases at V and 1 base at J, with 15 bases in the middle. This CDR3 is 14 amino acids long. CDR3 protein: CATQTGFGTDTQYF. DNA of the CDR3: TGTGCCACTCAGACCGGCTTCGGCACAGATACGCAGTATTTT.

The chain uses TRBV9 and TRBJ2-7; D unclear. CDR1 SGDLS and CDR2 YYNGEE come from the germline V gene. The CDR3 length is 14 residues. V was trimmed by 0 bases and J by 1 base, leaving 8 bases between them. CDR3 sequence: CASSVVAVSYEQYF. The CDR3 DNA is TGTGCCAGCAGCGTAGTGGCAGTTTCCTACGAGCAGTACTTC.

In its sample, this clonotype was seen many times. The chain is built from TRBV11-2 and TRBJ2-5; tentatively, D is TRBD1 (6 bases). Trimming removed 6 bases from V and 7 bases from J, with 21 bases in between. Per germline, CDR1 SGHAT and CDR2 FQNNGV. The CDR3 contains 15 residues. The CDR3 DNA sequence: TGTGCCAGCAGACAGGGATCAGGCGTTGATGGGACCCAGTACTTC. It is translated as CASRQGSGVDGTQYF.

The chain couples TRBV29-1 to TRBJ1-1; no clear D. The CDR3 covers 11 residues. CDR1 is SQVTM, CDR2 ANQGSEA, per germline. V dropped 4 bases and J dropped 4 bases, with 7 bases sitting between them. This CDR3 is CSVVRGTEAFF. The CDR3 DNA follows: TGCAGCGTTGTGCGGGGCACTGAAGCTTTCTTT.

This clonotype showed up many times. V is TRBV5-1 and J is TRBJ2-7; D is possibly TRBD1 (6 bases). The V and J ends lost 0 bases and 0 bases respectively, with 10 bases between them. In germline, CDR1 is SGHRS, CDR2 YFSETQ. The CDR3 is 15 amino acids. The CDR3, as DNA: TGCGCCAGCAGCTTGGCAGGGACACCCTCCTACGAGCAGTACTTC. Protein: CASSLAGTPSYEQYF. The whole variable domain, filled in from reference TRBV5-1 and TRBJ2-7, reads KAGVTQTPRYLIKTRGQQVTLSCSPISGHRSVSWYQQTPGQGLQFLFEYFSETQRNKGNFPGRFSGRQFSNSRSEMNVSTLELGDSALYLCASSLAGTPSYEQYFGPGTRLTVT.

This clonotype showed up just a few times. The CDR3 bases are TGTGCCTGGAGTGTGGGACAGCTCGTCCACGAGCAGTACTTC. Protein product: CAWSVGQLVHEQYF. The genes are TRBV30 and TRBJ2-7; 7 bases match TRBD1. The trim removed 0 bases at V and 5 bases at J, leaving 7 bases unmatched. CDR3 length: 14 residues. CDR1 and CDR2 from the germline V gene are GTSNPN and SVGIG (reference sequence).

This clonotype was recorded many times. CDR3 residues: CSARQRYGYTF. The DNA for the CDR3 is TGCAGTGCTAGGCAACGCTATGGCTACACCTTC. The rearrangement uses TRBV20-1 and TRBJ1-2; D is unresolved. This CDR3 contains 11 residues. Trimming cost V 3 bases and J 4 bases, with 6 bases left between them. Per germline, CDR1 DFQATT and CDR2 SNEGSKA (reference sequence).

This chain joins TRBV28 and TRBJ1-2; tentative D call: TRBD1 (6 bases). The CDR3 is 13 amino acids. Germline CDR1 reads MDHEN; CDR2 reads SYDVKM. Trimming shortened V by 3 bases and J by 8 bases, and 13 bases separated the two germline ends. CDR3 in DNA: TGTGCCAGCAGTTTTCGGGGGGCGCGCGGCTACACCTTC. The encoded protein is CASSFRGARGYTF.